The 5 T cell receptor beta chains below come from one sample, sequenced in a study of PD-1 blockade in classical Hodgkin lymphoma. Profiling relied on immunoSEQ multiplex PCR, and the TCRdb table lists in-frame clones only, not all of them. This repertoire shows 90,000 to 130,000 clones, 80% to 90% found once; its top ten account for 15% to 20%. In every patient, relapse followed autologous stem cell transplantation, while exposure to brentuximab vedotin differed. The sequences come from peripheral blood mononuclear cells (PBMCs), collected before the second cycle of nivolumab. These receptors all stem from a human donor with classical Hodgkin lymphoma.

The CDR3 nucleotides are TGTGCCTGGAGTGCAACAGGGGCAACTGAAGCTTTCTTT. Protein sequence: CAWSATGATEAFF. The rearrangement uses TRBV30 and TRBJ1-1; 7 nucleotides align to TRBD1. The CDR3 spans 13 residues. J was trimmed by 5 bases and V by 1 base; bases with no gene match: 4. Per the germline V gene, CDR1 is GTSNPN and CDR2 is SVGIG (reference sequence).

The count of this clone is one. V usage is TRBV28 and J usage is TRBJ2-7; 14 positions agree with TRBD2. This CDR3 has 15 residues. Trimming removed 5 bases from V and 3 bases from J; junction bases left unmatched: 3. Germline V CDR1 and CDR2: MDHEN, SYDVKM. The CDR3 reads CASSGGTSGSYEQYF. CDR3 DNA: TGTGCCAGCAGTGGGGGGACTAGCGGGAGCTACGAGCAGTACTTC.

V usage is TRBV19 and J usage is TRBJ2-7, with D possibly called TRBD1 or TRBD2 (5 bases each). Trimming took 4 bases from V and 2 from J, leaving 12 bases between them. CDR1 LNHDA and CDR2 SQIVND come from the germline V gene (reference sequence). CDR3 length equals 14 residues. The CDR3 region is CASSKVGTAYEQYF. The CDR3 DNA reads TGTGCCAGTAGTAAAGTCGGGACCGCCTACGAGCAGTACTTC.

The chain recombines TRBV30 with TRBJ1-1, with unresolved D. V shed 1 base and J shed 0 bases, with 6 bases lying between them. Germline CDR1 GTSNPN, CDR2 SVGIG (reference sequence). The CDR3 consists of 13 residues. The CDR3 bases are TGTGCCTGGAGTGCTTTTATGAACACTGAAGCTTTCTTT. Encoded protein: CAWSAFMNTEAFF.

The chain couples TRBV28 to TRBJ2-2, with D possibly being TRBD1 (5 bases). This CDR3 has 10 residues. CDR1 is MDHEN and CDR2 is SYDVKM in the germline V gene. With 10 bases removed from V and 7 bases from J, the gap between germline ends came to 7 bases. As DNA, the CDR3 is TGTGCCACCCAGGGCGGGGAGCTGTTTTTT. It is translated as CATQGGELFF.